This is a list of T cell receptor beta chains from one sample in a study of cytomegalovirus exposure and HLA in healthy donors. Sequenced by immunoSEQ multiplex PCR; TCRdb stores in-frame clones only, minus some. The table records fewer than 200,000 clones, roughly 78% of them present only once. The sequencing sample was made of PBMCs. All receptors come from a man aged 35-49 years in good health and CMV-seronegative. Both conserved end residues are part of each CDR3. The order of the fields is D gene, V gene, clone size, J gene, CDR3 protein, CDR3 DNA. A D gene is named only where the DNA matches it firmly. Clone size is shown for a subset of rows, as once, few, many or a class of expanded clone.

>.|TRBV6-1|.|TRBJ2-7
CASSHLYEQYF
TGTGCCAGCAGTCACTTATACGAGCAGTACTTC
>TRBD2|TRBV5-4|.|TRBJ2-1
CASRGTSGRYNEQFF
TGTGCCAGCAGAGGGACTAGCGGGAGGTACAATGAGCAGTTCTTC
>.|TRBV23-1|.|TRBJ1-1
CASSQPDRNTEAFF
TGCGCCAGCAGTCAACCAGACAGAAACACTGAAGCTTTCTTT
>TRBD1|TRBV4-1|few|TRBJ1-1
CASSQDVLGTGLSEAFF
TGCGCCAGCAGCCAAGATGTATTGGGGACAGGTTTGAGTGAAGCTTTCTTT
>.|TRBV10-2|.|TRBJ1-3
CASRGDKNSGNTIYF
TGCGCCAGCCGGGGGGACAAGAACTCTGGAAACACCATATATTTT
>TRBD1|TRBV10-3|.|TRBJ2-1
CAIGSGLTSGGRNEQFF
TGTGCCATCGGGTCCGGCTTAACTTCAGGGGGACGGAATGAGCAGTTCTTC
>.|TRBV5-1|.|TRBJ2-7
CASSSDSLSYEQYF
TGCGCCAGCAGCTCGGACAGCTTAAGTTACGAGCAGTACTTC
>.|TRBV7-2|few|TRBJ2-3
CASSPRSAGPDTQYF
TGTGCCAGCAGCCCCAGGTCGGCGGGACCCGATACGCAGTATTTT
>TRBD2|TRBV5-4|.|TRBJ2-7
CASSLAGRTHHGEYF
TGTGCCAGCAGTTTAGCGGGGAGGACTCATCACGGAGAGTACTTC
>.|TRBV5-1|few|TRBJ1-1
CASSLGTENTEAFF
TGCGCCAGCAGCTTGGGGACAGAGAACACTGAAGCTTTCTTT
>TRBD2|TRBV7-9|.|TRBJ2-1
CASSPSGTDYNEQFF
TGTGCCAGCAGCCCTAGCGGGACGGACTACAATGAGCAGTTCTTC
>.|TRBV6-1|.|TRBJ1-2
CASSEARGYTF
TGTGCCAGCAGTGAAGCGAGAGGCTACACCTTC
>TRBD2|TRBV6-1|.|TRBJ2-1
CASSELASGYNEQFF
TGTGCCAGCAGTGAATTAGCTAGCGGGTACAATGAGCAGTTCTTC
>TRBD2|TRBV14|few|TRBJ2-5
CASSLLGLAEEETQYF
TGTGCCAGCAGCCTCTTAGGACTAGCGGAGGAAGAGACCCAGTACTTC
>TRBD2|TRBV5-1|.|TRBJ2-1
CASREPGLASNNEQFF
TGCGCCAGCAGGGAACCGGGACTAGCGTCGAACAATGAGCAGTTCTTC
>TRBD2|TRBV7-8|.|TRBJ2-1
CASTLQREGSQFF
TGTGCCAGCACCCTCCAGCGGGAGGGCTCCCAGTTCTTC
>.|TRBV2|.|TRBJ2-5
CASSAQVFQETQYF
TGTGCCAGCAGTGCACAAGTCTTCCAAGAGACCCAGTACTTC
>.|TRBV15|.|TRBJ1-2
CATSREPDYGYTF
TGTGCCACCAGCAGAGAACCGGACTATGGCTACACCTTC
>TRBD1|TRBV5-5|.|TRBJ2-5
CASSRTKLDRVVQETQYF
TGTGCCAGCAGCCGGACCAAACTCGACAGGGTAGTGCAAGAGACCCAGTACTTC
>TRBD1|TRBV5-1|once|TRBJ1-1
CASSLGQGAFNTEAFF
TGCGCCAGCAGCTTGGGACAGGGGGCGTTCAACACTGAAGCTTTCTTT
>.|TRBV14|.|TRBJ2-1
CASSQAPRANEQFF
TGTGCCAGCAGCCAAGCCCCCCGAGCTAATGAGCAGTTCTTC
>.|TRBV27|.|TRBJ2-7
CASSVAGSSYEQYF
TGTGCCAGCAGCGTGGCTGGGAGCTCCTACGAGCAGTACTTC
>TRBD2|TRBV5-8|few|TRBJ2-1
CASSLGLAGAYNEQFF
TGTGCCAGCAGCCTGGGACTAGCGGGGGCTTACAATGAGCAGTTCTTC
>TRBD1|TRBV6-1|.|TRBJ1-1
CASSVNRGSTEAFF
TGTGCCAGCAGTGTTAACAGGGGCTCGACTGAAGCTTTCTTT
>.|TRBV7-9|.|TRBJ1-2
CSSSPPQGGYTF
TGTTCCAGCAGCCCCCCCCAGGGCGGCTACACCTTC
>TRBD1|TRBV9|.|TRBJ2-5
CASSASGTGRETQYF
TGTGCCAGCAGCGCGTCCGGGACAGGGCGGGAGACCCAGTACTTC
>.|TRBV27|.|TRBJ1-2
CASSPRQPGYGYTF
TGTGCCAGCAGTCCAAGACAGCCCGGGTATGGCTACACCTTC
>TRBD2|TRBV6-1|few|TRBJ2-5
CASSREREGEQYF
TGTGCCAGCAGTAGGGAGCGGGAGGGTGAGCAGTACTTC
>.|TRBV10-3|.|TRBJ2-3
CAISGAGADTQYF
TGTGCCATCAGTGGGGCCGGTGCAGATACGCAGTATTTT
>.|TRBV27|.|TRBJ2-7
CASSLVLGARSTYEQYF
TGTGCCAGCAGTTTAGTTCTAGGGGCTCGTTCCACCTACGAGCAGTACTTC
>TRBD1|TRBV5-4|.|TRBJ2-6
CASSLPGQGFGANGLTF
TGTGCCAGCAGCTTACCGGGACAGGGCTTTGGGGCCAACGGCCTGACTTTC
>TRBD2|TRBV11-2|.|TRBJ2-1
CASSLLFSGNNEQFF
TGTGCCAGCAGCTTATTGTTTAGCGGGAACAATGAGCAGTTCTTC
>TRBD1|TRBV7-2|.|TRBJ2-2
CASSLIGQGAGELFF
TGTGCCAGCAGCTTGATCGGACAGGGGGCCGGGGAGCTGTTTTTT
>TRBD1|TRBV7-9|.|TRBJ1-1
CSSSPGQGLNTEAFF
TGTTCCAGCAGCCCAGGACAGGGGCTGAACACTGAAGCTTTCTTT
>.|TRBV6-1|.|TRBJ2-1
CASSHVGNEQFF
TGTGCCAGCAGTCATGTCGGCAATGAGCAGTTCTTC
>TRBD1|TRBV7-9|.|TRBJ2-5
CASSSSTGPPKETQYF
TGTGCCAGCAGCTCATCGACAGGGCCACCCAAAGAGACCCAGTACTTC
>.|TRBV28|.|TRBJ2-7
CALGGGRASYEQYF
TGTGCCCTGGGCGGGGGCCGGGCATCCTACGAGCAGTACTTC
>.|TRBV5-1|.|TRBJ2-7
CASSRDSEIYEQYF
TGCGCCAGCAGCCGGGACTCTGAGATCTACGAGCAGTACTTC
>TRBD1|TRBV4-3|.|TRBJ2-7
CASSQDSTGSYEQYF
TGCGCCAGCAGCCAAGATTCGACAGGGTCCTACGAGCAGTACTTC
>TRBD1|TRBV28|.|TRBJ1-5
CASRPGTGGDQPQHF
TGTGCCAGCAGACCTGGGACAGGGGGCGATCAGCCCCAGCATTTT